This T cell receptor (beta chain) came from a study of CD8 T cells in Susac syndrome. Study context: Intravenous immunoglobulin alone or corticosteroids were being given to patients with Susac syndrome at blood draw, unless they were therapy-naive. Study-wide points: That the number of individuals in its TCR sequencing and HLA analysis was relatively small was acknowledged by the study.

Per the germline V gene, CDR1 is SGHDT and CDR2 is YYEEEE. Trimming took 4 bases from V and 1 from J; bases not matched to a gene: 4. The CDR3 has 14 amino acids. Negative isolation yielded the CD8+ and CD4+ T cells, while FACS enriched the TEMRA cells. The RNA, 0.5 to 1 ug, was put through reverse transcription using random hexamers. An immunoSEQ multiplex PCR generated amplified TCR beta CDR3 products spanning 54 Vbeta and 13 Jbeta. TCRdb re-analysed the immunoSEQ multiplex PCR reads in MiXCR, keeping a single row per CDR3 protein. The sample shows around 100,000 distinct CDR3 sequences, about 96% of them seen only once. As regards this clonotype: The antigen is undetermined.

The V call is TRBV5-6, the J call TRBJ1-2, with 7 bases that match TRBD1. The TCR sequence derives from a human donor with Susac syndrome. The specimen was CD8+ T cells from PBMCs. CDR3 loop: CASSPGQNNYGYTF. The CDR3, as DNA: TGTGCCAGCAGCCCGGGACAGAATAACTATGGCTACACCTTC. The full variable domain, rest sourced from reference TRBV5-6 and TRBJ1-2, is DAGVTQSPTHLIKTRGQQVTLRCSPKSGHDTVSWYQQALGQGPQFIFQYYEEEERQRGNFPDRFSGHQFPNYSSELNVNALLLGDSALYLCASSPGQNNYGYTFGSGTRLTVV.